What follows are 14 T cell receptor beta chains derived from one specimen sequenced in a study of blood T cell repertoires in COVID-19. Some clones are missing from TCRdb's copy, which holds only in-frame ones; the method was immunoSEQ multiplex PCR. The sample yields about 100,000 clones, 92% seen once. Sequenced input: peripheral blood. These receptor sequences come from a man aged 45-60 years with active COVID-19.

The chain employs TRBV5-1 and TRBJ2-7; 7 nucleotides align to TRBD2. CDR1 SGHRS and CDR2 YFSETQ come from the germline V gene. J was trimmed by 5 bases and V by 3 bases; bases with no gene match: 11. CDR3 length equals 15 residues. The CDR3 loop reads CASSWTSGRADEQYF. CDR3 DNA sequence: TGCGCCAGCAGCTGGACTAGTGGGAGGGCCGACGAGCAGTACTTC.

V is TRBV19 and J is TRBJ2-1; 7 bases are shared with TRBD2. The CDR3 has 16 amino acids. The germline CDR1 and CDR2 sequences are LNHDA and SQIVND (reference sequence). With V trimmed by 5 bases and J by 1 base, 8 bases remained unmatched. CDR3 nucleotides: TGTGCCAGTAGTCCCCCCAGCGGGGCATCCTACAATGAGCAGTTCTTC. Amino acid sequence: CASSPPSGASYNEQFF. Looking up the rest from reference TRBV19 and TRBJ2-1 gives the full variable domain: DGGITQSPKYLFRKEGQNVTLSCEQNLNHDAMYWYRQDPGQGLRLIYYSQIVNDFQKGDIAEGYSVSREKKESFPLTVTSAQKNPTAFYLCASSPPSGASYNEQFFGPGTRLTVL.

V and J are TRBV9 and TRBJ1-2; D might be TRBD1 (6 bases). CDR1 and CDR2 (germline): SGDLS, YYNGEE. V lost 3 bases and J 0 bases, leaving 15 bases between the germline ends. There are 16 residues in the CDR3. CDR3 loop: CASSAAGTPANYGYTF. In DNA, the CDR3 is TGTGCCAGCAGCGCAGCCGGGACACCCGCTAACTATGGCTACACCTTC.

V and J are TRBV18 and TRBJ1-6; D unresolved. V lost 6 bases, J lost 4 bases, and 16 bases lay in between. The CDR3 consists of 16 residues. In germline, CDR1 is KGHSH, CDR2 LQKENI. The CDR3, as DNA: TGTGCCAGCTCGACCATACTCTCGGGGTATAATTCACCCCTCCACTTT. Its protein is CASSTILSGYNSPLHF.

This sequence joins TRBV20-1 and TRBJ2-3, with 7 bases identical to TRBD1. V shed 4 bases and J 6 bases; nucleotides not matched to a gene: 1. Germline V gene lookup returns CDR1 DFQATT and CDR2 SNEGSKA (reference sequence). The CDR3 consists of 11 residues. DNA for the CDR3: TGCAGTGCTAAGGGGGCGGATACGCAGTATTTT. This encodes CSAKGADTQYF.

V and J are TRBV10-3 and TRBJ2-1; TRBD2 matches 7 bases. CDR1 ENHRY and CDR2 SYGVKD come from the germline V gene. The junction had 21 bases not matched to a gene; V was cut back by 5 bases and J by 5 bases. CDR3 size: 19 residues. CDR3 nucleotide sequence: TGTGCCATCAGTTTGGGGCATCGGCTAGGGGCGGGAGCACACAATGAGCAGTTCTTC. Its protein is CAISLGHRLGAGAHNEQFF.

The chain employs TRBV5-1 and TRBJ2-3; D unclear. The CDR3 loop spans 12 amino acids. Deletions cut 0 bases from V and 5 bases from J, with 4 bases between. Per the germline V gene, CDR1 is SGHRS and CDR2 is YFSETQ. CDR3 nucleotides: TGCGCCAGCAGCTTGGATCAAGATACGCAGTATTTT. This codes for CASSLDQDTQYF.

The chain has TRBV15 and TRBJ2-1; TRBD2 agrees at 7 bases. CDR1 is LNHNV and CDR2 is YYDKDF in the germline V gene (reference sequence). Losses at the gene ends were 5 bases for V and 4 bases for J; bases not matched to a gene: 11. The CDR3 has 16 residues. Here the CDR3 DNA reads TGTGCCACCAGCCAGGGACTAACAGATATATACAATGAGCAGTTCTTC. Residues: CATSQGLTDIYNEQFF.

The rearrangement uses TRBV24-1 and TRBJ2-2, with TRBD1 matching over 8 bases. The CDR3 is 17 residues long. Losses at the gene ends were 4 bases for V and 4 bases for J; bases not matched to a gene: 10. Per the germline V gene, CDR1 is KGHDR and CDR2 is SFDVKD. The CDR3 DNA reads TGTGCCACCAGTGAACCCAGACAGGGGTTCTCCACCGGGGAGCTGTTTTTT. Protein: CATSEPRQGFSTGELFF.

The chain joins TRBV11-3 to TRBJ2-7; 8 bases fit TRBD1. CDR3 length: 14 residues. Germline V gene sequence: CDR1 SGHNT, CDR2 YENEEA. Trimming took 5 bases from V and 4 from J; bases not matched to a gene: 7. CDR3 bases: TGTGCCAGCAGCCTTCGGACAGGGAGGTACGAGCAGTACTTC. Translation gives CASSLRTGRYEQYF.

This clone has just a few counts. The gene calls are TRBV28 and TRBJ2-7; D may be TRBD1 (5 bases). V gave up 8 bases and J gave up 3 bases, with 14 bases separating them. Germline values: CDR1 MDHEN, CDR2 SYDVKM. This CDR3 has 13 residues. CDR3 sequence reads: CASQSGSIYEQYF. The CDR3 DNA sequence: TGTGCCAGCCAATCAGGGTCCATCTACGAGCAGTACTTC.

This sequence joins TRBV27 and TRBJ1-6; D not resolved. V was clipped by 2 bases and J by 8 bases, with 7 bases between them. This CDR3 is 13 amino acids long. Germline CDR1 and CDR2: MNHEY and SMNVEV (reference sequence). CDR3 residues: CASSLNSDSPLHF. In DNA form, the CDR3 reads TGTGCCAGCAGTTTAAATTCCGATTCACCCCTCCACTTT.

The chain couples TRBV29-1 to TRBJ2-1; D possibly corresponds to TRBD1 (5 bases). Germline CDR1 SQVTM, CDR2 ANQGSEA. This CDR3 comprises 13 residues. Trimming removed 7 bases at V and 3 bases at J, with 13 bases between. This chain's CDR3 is CSGGSTVYNEQFF. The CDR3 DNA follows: TGCAGCGGCGGATCGACAGTCTACAATGAGCAGTTCTTC.

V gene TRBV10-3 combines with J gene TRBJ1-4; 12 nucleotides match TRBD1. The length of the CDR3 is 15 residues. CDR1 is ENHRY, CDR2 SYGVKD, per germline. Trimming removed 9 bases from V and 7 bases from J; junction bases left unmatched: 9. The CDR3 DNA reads TGTGCCATTAAAGCGGGGACAGGGGGCGGTGAAAAACTGTTTTTT. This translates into CAIKAGTGGGEKLFF.